What follows are 20 T cell receptor beta chains derived from one specimen sequenced in a study of blood T cell repertoires in COVID-19. Repertoires were generated with immunoSEQ multiplex PCR, while TCRdb's copy carries only in-frame clones and drops some. Of about 320,000 clones in the sample, approximately 90% were seen once. The sample taken for sequencing was PBMCs or T cells enriched from blood (not recorded which). Source of these receptors: a woman in her twenties or thirties who had been exposed to COVID-19.

In its sample, this clone was seen once. The chain carries TRBV9 and TRBJ1-2, with a tentative D call TRBD1 (6 bases). V gave up 2 bases and J gave up 4 bases, with 18 bases separating them. CDR3 length equals 16 residues. The germline V gene encodes CDR1 SGDLS and CDR2 YYNGEE. CDR3 sequence (DNA): TGTGCCAGCAGCGTGACATTTGGGGGCGATGGCTATGGCTACACCTTC. It is translated as CASSVTFGGDGYGYTF.

V is TRBV19 and J is TRBJ1-5; TRBD1 is a possible D gene (5 bases). CDR1 and CDR2 (germline): LNHDA, SQIVND (reference sequence). This CDR3 is built from 14 residues. The V end lost 6 bases, the J end lost 6 bases, and 15 bases lay between the germline ends. CDR3 sequence (DNA): TGTGCCAGTAGCTCCCTTTCAGGGCGTCAGCCCCAGCATTTT. Its protein product is CASSSLSGRQPQHF.

The rearrangement links TRBV19 to TRBJ2-5, with 11 bases matching TRBD2. The CDR3 loop spans 14 amino acids. V shed 5 bases, J shed 5 bases, and the junction held 4 bases outside the gene matches. Germline V gene data show CDR1 as LNHDA and CDR2 as SQIVND (reference sequence). The CDR3 DNA follows: TGTGCCAGTAGTGAAACTAGCGGGGGCGAGACCCAGTACTTC. Protein sequence: CASSETSGGETQYF.

The chain is built from TRBV10-3 and TRBJ2-5, with 11 bases identical to TRBD1. Germline trimming cut 4 bases from V and 3 bases from J; bases unmatched to any gene: 4. Per the germline V gene, CDR1 is ENHRY and CDR2 is SYGVKD. This CDR3 has 15 amino acids. The CDR3 DNA is TGTGCCATCAGTGCGCCGGGACAGGGGGAAGAGACCCAGTACTTC. Translated, it gives CAISAPGQGEETQYF.

This clone was recorded a few times. J is TRBJ2-2 and V is TRBV4-1; 13 bases line up with TRBD2. The germline V gene encodes CDR1 MGHRA and CDR2 YSYEKL. This CDR3 contains 15 residues. Trimming took 4 bases from V and 5 from J; bases not matched to a gene: 1. CDR3 loop: CASSLLAGGTGELFF. CDR3 coding DNA: TGCGCCAGCAGCCTACTAGCGGGGGGGACCGGGGAGCTGTTTTTT.

The chain carries TRBV5-1 and TRBJ2-7, with unresolved D. CDR3 length: 12 residues. Per germline, CDR1 SGHRS and CDR2 YFSETQ. The V end lost 5 bases, the J end lost 0 bases, and 6 bases lay between the germline ends. The CDR3 loop reads CASSQSSYEQYF. The CDR3 nucleotides read TGCGCCAGCAGTCAGTCCTCCTACGAGCAGTACTTC. The whole variable domain, filled in from reference TRBV5-1 and TRBJ2-7, reads KAGVTQTPRYLIKTRGQQVTLSCSPISGHRSVSWYQQTPGQGLQFLFEYFSETQRNKGNFPGRFSGRQFSNSRSEMNVSTLELGDSALYLCASSQSSYEQYFGPGTRLTVT.

This sequence joins TRBV9 and TRBJ2-6; D may be TRBD1 (5 bases). The V end lost 3 bases, the J end lost 1 base, and 17 bases lay between the germline ends. Looked up from germline, CDR1 is SGDLS and CDR2 is YYNGEE. The CDR3 totals 18 residues. CDR3 sequence: CASSDPKGHLSGANVLTF. CDR3 bases: TGTGCCAGCAGCGATCCTAAAGGACATTTATCTGGGGCCAACGTCCTGACTTTC.

This chain links TRBV7-9 with TRBJ2-7, with 14 bases fitting TRBD2. Germline V gives CDR1 SEHNR, CDR2 FQNEAQ (reference sequence). This CDR3 contains 14 residues. Trimming took 5 bases from V and 4 from J; bases not matched to a gene: 1. The CDR3 DNA reads TGTGCCAGCAGCCGGACTAGCGGGGGGTACGAGCAGTACTTC. Encoded protein: CASSRTSGGYEQYF.

The V gene is TRBV11-2, the J gene TRBJ1-1; D is unclear. V lost 8 bases to trimming and J lost 0 bases, with 4 bases between them. Germline CDR1 reads SGHAT; CDR2 reads FQNNGV. The length of the CDR3 is 11 residues. CDR3 sequence: CASVMNTEAFF. Written as DNA, the CDR3 is TGTGCCAGCGTTATGAACACTGAAGCTTTCTTT.

The V gene is TRBV7-2, the J gene TRBJ1-2; 10 bases are a match to TRBD1. The length of the CDR3 is 15 residues. J gave up 3 bases and V 3 bases, and 4 bases lay outside the gene matches. CDR1 and CDR2 from the germline V gene are SGHTA and FQGNSA. The CDR3 sequence: CASSFSGQGYYGYTF. In DNA, the CDR3 is TGTGCCAGCAGCTTTTCGGGACAGGGGTACTATGGCTACACCTTC. Combining the CDR3 with reference TRBV7-2 and TRBJ1-2 gives the whole variable domain GAGVSQSPSNKVTEKGKDVELRCDPISGHTALYWYRQSLGQGLEFLIYFQGNSAPDKSGLPSDRFSAERTGGSVSTLTIQRTQQEDSAVYLCASSFSGQGYYGYTFGSGTRLTVV.

Remarks on this clone: In the same sample, other DNA sequences code for this CDR3. The V gene is TRBV7-6, the J gene TRBJ1-1; 9 nucleotides line up with TRBD1. This CDR3 comprises 15 residues. CDR1 and CDR2 (germline): SGHVS, FNYEAQ. The ends lost 1 base at V and 5 bases at J; junction bases unmatched: 5. CDR3 bases: TGTGCCAGCAGCTTAGGGGGACAGGGTGGAACTGAAGCTTTCTTT. It yields the protein CASSLGGQGGTEAFF.

The chain has TRBV27 and TRBJ1-5; 9 nucleotides agree with TRBD1. CDR1 is MNHEY, CDR2 SMNVEV, per germline (reference sequence). The CDR3 consists of 14 residues. The trim removed 4 bases at V and 5 bases at J, leaving 3 bases unmatched. The CDR3 loop reads CASSSRTGDQPQHF. CDR3 sequence (DNA): TGTGCCAGCAGTTCTCGGACAGGGGATCAGCCCCAGCATTTT.

V usage is TRBV5-4 and J usage is TRBJ1-2; 8 bases are shared with TRBD1. V shed 0 bases, J shed 4 bases, and the junction held 5 bases outside the gene matches. Germline loops: CDR1 SGHNT, CDR2 YYREEE (reference sequence). This CDR3 comprises 15 residues. The CDR3 DNA reads TGTGCCAGCAGCTTGGCACGGGACAGGACCTATGGCTACACCTTC. As protein: CASSLARDRTYGYTF.

This clone was counted a few times. The genes are TRBV2 and TRBJ2-7; perhaps TRBD2 as D (6 bases). Germline CDR1 reads SNHLY; CDR2 reads FYNNEI. The CDR3 runs to 13 residues. V lost 8 bases to trimming and J lost 3 bases, with 14 bases between them. The DNA for the CDR3 is TGTGCCAGCGGGGGAGGCGTTATCTACGAGCAGTACTTC. The encoded protein is CASGGGVIYEQYF.

In this sample, this clone turned up once. This chain uses TRBV6-2 or TRBV6-3 with TRBJ1-1; tentatively, D is TRBD1 (5 bases). Germline CDR1 and CDR2: MNHEY and SVGEGT. This CDR3 region has 15 residues. The germline V and J ends were trimmed by 2 bases and 1 base, with 11 bases remaining between them. CDR3: CASSYGGAQNTEAFF. The DNA of the CDR3 is TGTGCCAGCAGTTACGGAGGGGCCCAGAACACTGAAGCTTTCTTT.

V usage is TRBV30 and J usage is TRBJ1-4; D is uncertain. Trimming removed 1 base at V and 9 bases at J, with 15 bases between. The CDR3 is 14 amino acids. The germline V gene encodes CDR1 GTSNPN and CDR2 SVGIG (reference sequence). Written as DNA, the CDR3 is TGTGCCTGGAGTGGGGGTCTCCGGGATCAAAAACTGTTTTTT. This encodes CAWSGGLRDQKLFF. The variable domain in full, completed from reference TRBV30 and TRBJ1-4, reads SQTIHQWPATLVQPVGSPLSLECTVEGTSNPNLYWYRQAAGRGLQLLFYSVGIGQISSEVPQNLSASRPQDRQFILSSKKLLLSDSGFYLCAWSGGLRDQKLFFGSGTQLSVL.

The J gene is TRBJ1-5, the V gene TRBV27; D might be TRBD1 (5 bases). The CDR3 is 15 amino acids. Germline values: CDR1 MNHEY, CDR2 SMNVEV (reference sequence). Trimming took 2 bases from V and 6 from J, leaving 14 bases between them. The DNA of the CDR3 is TGTGCCAGCAGTTTAGCGTACGGGGGGGGTCAGCCCCAGCATTTT. Translated: CASSLAYGGGQPQHF.

This clone was recorded once. This chain uses TRBV7-9 with TRBJ1-1; D gene uncertain. The CDR3 covers 14 residues. The V gene lost 1 base and the J gene lost 5 bases, with 11 bases spanning the gap. Germline V gives CDR1 SEHNR, CDR2 FQNEAQ (reference sequence). The CDR3 loop is CASSLDLLFTEAFF. The CDR3 nucleotides are TGTGCCAGCAGCTTAGATTTATTGTTTACTGAAGCTTTCTTT.

The chain has TRBV2 and TRBJ1-5, with D unclear. CDR1 and CDR2 from the germline V gene are SNHLY and FYNNEI. This CDR3 region has 12 residues. Trimming cost V 5 bases and J 5 bases, with 7 bases left between them. In DNA form, the CDR3 reads TGTGCCAGCAGTACTGATGATCAGCCCCAGCATTTT. Its translation: CASSTDDQPQHF.

The rearrangement links TRBV9 to TRBJ1-1; D not resolved. V gave up 2 bases and J gave up 5 bases, with 10 bases separating them. Germline values: CDR1 SGDLS, CDR2 YYNGEE. The CDR3 runs 13 residues. The CDR3 region is CASSVGRGTEAFF. The CDR3, as DNA: TGTGCCAGCAGCGTGGGTCGGGGTACTGAAGCTTTCTTT.